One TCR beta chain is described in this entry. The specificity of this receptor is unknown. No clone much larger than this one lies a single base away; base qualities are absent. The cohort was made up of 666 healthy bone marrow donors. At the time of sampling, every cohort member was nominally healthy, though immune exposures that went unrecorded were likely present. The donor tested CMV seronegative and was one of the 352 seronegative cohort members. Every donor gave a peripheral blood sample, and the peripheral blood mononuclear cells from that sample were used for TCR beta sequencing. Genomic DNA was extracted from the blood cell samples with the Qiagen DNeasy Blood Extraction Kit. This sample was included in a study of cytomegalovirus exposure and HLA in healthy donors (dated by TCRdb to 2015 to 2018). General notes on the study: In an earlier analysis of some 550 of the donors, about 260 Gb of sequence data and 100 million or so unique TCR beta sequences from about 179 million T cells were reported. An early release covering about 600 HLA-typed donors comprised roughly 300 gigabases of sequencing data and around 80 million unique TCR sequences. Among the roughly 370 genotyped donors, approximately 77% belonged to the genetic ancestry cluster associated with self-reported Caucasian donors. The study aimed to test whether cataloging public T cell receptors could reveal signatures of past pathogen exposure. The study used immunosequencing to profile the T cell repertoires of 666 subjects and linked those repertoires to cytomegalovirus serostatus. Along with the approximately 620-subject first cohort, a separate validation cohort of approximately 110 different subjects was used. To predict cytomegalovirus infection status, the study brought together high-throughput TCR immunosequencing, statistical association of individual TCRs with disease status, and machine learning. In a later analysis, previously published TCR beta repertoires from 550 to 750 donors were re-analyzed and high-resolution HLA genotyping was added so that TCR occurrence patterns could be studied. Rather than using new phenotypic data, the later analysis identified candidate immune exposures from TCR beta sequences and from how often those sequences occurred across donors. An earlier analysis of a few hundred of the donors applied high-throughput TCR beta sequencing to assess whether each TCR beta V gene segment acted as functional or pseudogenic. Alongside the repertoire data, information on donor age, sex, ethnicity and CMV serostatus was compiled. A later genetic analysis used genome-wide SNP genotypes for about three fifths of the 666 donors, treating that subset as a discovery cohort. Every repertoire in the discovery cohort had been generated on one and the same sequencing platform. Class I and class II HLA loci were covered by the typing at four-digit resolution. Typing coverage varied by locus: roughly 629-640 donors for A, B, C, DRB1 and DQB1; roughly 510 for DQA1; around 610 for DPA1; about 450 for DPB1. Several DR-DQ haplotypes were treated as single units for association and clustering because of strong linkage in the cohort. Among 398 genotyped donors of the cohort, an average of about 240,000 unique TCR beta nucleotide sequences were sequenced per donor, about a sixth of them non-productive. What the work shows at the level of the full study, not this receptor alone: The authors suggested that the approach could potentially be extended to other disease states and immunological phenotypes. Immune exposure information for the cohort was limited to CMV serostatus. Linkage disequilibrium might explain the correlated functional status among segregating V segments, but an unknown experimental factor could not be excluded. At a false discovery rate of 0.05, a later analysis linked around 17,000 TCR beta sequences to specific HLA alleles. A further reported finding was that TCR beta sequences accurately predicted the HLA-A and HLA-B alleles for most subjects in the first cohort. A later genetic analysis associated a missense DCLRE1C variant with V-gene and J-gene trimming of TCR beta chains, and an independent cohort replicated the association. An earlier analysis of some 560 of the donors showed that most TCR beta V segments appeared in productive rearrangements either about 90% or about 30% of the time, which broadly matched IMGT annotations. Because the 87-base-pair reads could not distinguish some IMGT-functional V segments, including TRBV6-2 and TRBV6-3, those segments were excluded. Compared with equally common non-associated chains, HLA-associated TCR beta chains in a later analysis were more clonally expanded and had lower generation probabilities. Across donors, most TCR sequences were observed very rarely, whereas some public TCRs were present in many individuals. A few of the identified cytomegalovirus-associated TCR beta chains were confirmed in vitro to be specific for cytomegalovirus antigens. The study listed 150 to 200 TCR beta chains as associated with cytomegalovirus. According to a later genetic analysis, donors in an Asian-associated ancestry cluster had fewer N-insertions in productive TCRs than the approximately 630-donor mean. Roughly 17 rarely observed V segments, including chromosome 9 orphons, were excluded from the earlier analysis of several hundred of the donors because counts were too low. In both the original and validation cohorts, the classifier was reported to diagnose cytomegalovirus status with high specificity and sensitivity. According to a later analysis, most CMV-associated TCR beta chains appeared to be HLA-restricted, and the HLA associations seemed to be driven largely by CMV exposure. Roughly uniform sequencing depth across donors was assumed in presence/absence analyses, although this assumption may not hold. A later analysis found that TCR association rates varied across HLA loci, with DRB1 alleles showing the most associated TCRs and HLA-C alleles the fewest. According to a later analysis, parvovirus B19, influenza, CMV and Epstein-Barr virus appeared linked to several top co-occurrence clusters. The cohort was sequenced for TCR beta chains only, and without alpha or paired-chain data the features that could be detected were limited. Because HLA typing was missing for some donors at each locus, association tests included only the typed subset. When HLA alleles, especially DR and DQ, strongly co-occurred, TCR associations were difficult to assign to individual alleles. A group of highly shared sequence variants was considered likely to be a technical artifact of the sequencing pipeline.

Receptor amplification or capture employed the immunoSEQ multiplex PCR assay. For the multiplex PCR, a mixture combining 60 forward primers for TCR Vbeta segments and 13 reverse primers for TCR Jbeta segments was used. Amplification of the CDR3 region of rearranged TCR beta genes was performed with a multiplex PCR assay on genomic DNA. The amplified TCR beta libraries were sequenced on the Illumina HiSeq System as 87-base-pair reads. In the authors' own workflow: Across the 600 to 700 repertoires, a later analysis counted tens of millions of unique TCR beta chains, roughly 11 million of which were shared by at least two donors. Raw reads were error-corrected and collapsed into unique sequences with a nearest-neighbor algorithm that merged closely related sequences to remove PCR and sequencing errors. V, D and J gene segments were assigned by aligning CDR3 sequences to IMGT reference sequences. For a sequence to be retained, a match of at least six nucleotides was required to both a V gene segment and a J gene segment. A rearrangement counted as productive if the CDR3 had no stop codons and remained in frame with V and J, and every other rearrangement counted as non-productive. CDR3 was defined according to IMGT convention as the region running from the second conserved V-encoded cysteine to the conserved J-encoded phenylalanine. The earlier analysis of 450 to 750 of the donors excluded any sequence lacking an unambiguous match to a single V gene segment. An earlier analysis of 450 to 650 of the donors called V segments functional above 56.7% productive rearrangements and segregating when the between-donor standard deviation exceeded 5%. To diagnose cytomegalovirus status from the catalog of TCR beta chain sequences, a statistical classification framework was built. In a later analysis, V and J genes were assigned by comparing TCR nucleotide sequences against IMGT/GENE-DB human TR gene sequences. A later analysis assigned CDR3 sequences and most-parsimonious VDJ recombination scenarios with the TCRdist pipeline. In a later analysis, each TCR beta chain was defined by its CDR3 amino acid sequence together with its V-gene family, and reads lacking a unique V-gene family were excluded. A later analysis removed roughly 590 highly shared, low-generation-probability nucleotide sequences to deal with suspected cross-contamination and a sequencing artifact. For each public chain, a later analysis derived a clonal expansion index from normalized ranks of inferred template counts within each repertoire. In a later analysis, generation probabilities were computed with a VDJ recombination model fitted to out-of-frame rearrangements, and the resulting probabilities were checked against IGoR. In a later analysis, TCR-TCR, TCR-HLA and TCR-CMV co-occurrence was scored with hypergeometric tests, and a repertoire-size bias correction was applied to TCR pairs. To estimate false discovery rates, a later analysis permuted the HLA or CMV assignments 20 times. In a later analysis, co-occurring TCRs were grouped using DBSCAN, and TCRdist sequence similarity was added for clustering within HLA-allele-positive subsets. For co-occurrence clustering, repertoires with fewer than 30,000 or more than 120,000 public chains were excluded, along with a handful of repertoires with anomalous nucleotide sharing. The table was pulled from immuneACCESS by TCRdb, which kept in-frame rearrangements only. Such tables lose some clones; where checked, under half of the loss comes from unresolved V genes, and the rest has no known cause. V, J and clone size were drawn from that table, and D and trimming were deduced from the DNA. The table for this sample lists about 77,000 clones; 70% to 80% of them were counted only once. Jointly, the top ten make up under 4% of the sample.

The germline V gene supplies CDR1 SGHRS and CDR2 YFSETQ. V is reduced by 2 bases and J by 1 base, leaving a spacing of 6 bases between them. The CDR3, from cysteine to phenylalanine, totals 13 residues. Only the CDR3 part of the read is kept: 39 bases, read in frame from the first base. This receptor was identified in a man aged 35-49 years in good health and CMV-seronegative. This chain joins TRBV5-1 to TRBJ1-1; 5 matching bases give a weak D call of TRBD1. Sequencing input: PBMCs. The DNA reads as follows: TGCGCCAGCAGCTTTCAGGGGAACACTGAAGCTTTCTTT. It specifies CASSFQGNTEAFF.